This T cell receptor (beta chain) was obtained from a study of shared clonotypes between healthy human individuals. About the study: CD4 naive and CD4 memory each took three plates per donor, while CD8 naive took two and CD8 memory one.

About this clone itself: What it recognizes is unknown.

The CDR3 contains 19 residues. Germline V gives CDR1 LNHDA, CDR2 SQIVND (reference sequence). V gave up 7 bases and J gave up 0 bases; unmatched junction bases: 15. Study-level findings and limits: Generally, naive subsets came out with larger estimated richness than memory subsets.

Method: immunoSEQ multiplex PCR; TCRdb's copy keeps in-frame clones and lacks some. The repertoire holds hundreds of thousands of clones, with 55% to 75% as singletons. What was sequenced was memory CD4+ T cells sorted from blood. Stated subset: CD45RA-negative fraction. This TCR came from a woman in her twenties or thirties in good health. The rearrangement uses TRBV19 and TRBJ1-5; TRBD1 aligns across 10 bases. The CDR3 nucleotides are TGTGCCAGTACCTCCATATGGGACAGGGGTCCATTTAGCAATCAGCCCCAGCATTTT. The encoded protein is CASTSIWDRGPFSNQPQHF.